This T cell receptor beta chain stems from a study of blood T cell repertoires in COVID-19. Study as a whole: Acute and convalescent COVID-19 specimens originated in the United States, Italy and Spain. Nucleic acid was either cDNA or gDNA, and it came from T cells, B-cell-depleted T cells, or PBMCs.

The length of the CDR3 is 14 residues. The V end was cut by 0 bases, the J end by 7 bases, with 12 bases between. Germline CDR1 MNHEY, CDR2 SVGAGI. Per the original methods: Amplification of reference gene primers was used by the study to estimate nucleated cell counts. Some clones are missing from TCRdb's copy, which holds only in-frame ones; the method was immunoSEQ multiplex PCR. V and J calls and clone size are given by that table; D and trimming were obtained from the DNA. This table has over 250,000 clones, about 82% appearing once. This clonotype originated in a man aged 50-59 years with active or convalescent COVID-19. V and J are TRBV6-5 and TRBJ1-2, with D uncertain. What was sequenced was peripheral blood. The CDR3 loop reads CASSYSRGSSGYTF. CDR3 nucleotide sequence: TGTGCCAGCAGTTACTCTCGGGGTTCAAGTGGCTACACCTTC.